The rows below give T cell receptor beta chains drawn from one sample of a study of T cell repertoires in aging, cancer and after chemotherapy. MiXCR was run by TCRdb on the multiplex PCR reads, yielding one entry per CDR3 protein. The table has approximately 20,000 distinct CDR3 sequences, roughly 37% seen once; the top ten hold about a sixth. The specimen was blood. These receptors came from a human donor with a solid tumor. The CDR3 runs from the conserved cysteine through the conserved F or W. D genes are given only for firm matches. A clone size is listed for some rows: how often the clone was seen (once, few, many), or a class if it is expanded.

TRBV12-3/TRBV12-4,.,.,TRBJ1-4,CASSFRTTNEKLFF,TGTGCCAGCAGTTTTCGTACAACTAATGAAAAACTGTTTTTT
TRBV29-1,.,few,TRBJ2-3,CSVDLERGSTDTQYF,TGCAGCGTTGATTTGGAACGGGGGAGCACAGATACGCAGTATTTT
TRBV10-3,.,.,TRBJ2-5,CAISDPTGPWETQYF,TGTGCCATCAGTGATCCAACAGGGCCCTGGGAGACCCAGTACTTC
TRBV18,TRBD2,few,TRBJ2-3,CASSATGGDTQYF,TGTGCCAGCTCAGCGACCGGGGGGGATACGCAGTATTTT
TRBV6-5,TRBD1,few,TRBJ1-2,CASSTLSRTGDGYTF,TGTGCCAGCAGTACCCTGTCTAGGACAGGGGATGGCTACACCTTC
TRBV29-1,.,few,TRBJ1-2,CSVVDGYTF,TGCAGCGTCGTTGATGGCTACACCTTC
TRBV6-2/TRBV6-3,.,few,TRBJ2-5,CASSYGQTQYF,TGTGCCAGCAGTTACGGGCAGACCCAGTACTTC
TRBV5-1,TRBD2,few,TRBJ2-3,CASSEPGLAGRGMVGTQYF,TGCGCCAGCAGCGAGCCGGGACTAGCGGGGAGAGGGATGGTAGGGACGCAGTATTTT
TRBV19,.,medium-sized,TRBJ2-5,CASSIQYQETQYF,TGTGCCAGTAGTATACAGTACCAAGAGACCCAGTACTTC
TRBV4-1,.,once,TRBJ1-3,CASSQVATSRSGNTIYF,TGCGCCAGCAGCCAAGTGGCGACATCTCGCTCTGGAAACACCATATATTTT
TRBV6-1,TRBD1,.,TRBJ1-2,CASGQGQGGYGYTF,TGTGCCAGCGGCCAGGGACAGGGAGGCTATGGCTACACCTTC
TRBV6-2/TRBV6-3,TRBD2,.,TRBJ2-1,CASSSLGLAGGLGNEQFF,TGTGCCAGCAGTTCCCTAGGACTAGCGGGGGGCCTCGGCAATGAGCAGTTCTTC
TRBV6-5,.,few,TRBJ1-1,CASSYGGLEAFF,TGTGCCAGCAGTTACGGGGGGCTTGAAGCTTTCTTT
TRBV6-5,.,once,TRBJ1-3,CASRQTSSSGNTIYF,TGTGCCAGTCGACAGACCTCGAGCTCTGGAAACACCATATATTTT
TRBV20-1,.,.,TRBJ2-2,CSAREWQTSNTGELFF,TGCAGTGCTAGAGAATGGCAGACTTCGAACACCGGGGAGCTGTTTTTT
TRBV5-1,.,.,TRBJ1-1,CASRPLVSSQEAFF,TGCGCCAGCCGCCCCCTCGTTTCGAGTCAAGAAGCTTTCTTT
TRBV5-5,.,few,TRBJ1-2,CASSRSPRASNYGYTF,TGTGCCAGCAGCAGGAGCCCCAGGGCCTCAAACTATGGCTACACCTTC
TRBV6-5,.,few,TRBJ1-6,CASRRQYNSPLHF,TGTGCCAGCAGGAGACAGTATAATTCACCCCTCCACTTT
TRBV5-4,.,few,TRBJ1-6,CASSSVDSSYNSPLHF,TGTGCCAGCAGCTCGGTAGACAGCTCCTATAATTCACCCCTCCACTTT
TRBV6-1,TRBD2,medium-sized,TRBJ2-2,CASSEMRGSGELFF,TGTGCCAGCAGTGAAATGCGGGGGTCCGGGGAGCTGTTTTTT
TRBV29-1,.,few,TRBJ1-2,CSGSRTENGYTF,TGCAGCGGCTCCCGGACAGAAAATGGCTACACCTTC
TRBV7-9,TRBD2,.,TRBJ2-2,CASSPSSGRAGGELFF,TGTGCCAGCAGCCCATCTAGCGGGAGGGCTGGCGGGGAGCTGTTTTTT
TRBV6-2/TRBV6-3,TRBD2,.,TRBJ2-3,CASRKVAGGLIDTQYF,TGTGCCAGCAGAAAAGTAGCGGGAGGCCTGATAGATACGCAGTATTTT
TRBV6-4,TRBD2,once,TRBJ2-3,CASSLAGAADTQYF,TGTGCCAGCAGCTTAGCGGGGGCGGCTGATACGCAGTATTTT
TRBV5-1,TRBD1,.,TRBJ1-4,CASTQAGTVNEKLFF,TGCGCCAGCACCCAGGCCGGGACAGTTAATGAAAAACTGTTTTTT
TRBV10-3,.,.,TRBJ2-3,CASREPRTDTQYF,TGTGCCAGCAGGGAGCCCCGCACAGATACGCAGTATTTT